This T cell receptor beta chain emerged from a study of blood T cell repertoires in COVID-19. Study summary: Acute and convalescent COVID-19 samples came from the United States, Italy and Spain. Sources were T cells, B-cell-depleted T cells, or PBMCs; the material itself was cDNA or gDNA.

Original data processing: Amplifying reference gene primers gave estimates of nucleated cell counts. Assay used: immunoSEQ multiplex PCR; TCRdb lists only in-frame clones, some missing. For V, J and clone size, that table is used; D and trimming come from the DNA. The sample consists of about 51,000 clones, more than 85% of them appearing once. This CDR3 is 14 amino acids long. Germline-derived CDR1 and CDR2 are MNHEY and SVGAGI. The V and J ends lost 6 bases and 6 bases respectively, with 15 bases between them. A single count supports this clone. V is TRBV6-5 and J is TRBJ1-5; maybe TRBD1 (6 bases). The receptor was derived from a man aged 45-65 years with acute or convalescent COVID-19. The sample consisted of peripheral blood. The chain's CDR3 is CASRDYTGSQPQHF. The CDR3 DNA sequence: TGTGCCAGCAGGGATTACACAGGGAGTCAGCCCCAGCATTTT.